The clone carrying this TCR beta chain was detected once. What it binds is unknown. The sample originates from a study of cytomegalovirus exposure and HLA in healthy donors. Study-level findings and limits: The study found most TCR sequences rare, yet found some public TCRs in many donors.

Primers for the PCR totalled 60 Vbeta and 13 Jbeta. Assay used: immunoSEQ multiplex PCR; TCRdb lists only in-frame clones, some missing. In the table there are roughly 140,000 clones, around 80% of which are singletons. Each donor was healthy, and each was a bone marrow donor. The V and J ends lost 8 bases and 4 bases respectively, with 14 bases between them. Germline V gene data show CDR1 as SNHLY and CDR2 as FYNNEI. CDR3 length: 13 residues. The clonotype was recovered from a female donor in good health and CMV-seronegative. The chain joins TRBV2 to TRBJ1-2; no clear D gene. Sequencing used PBMCs. The CDR3 loop reads CASGREGGYGYTF. The CDR3 nucleotides are TGTGCCAGCGGAAGGGAGGGAGGCTATGGCTACACCTTC.